The rows below give T cell receptor beta chains drawn from one sample of a study of blood T cell repertoires in COVID-19. Only in-frame clones appear in the TCRdb table, and some are missing; sequencing was by immunoSEQ multiplex PCR. The sample lists fewer than 500,000 clones, more than 80% occurring once. Sequenced input: PBMCs or T cells enriched from blood (not recorded which). The receptors stem from a young man who had recovered from COVID-19. The CDR3 runs from the conserved cysteine through the conserved F or W.

length	V	J	CDR3
16	TRBV5-1	TRBJ2-3	CASSLASGVATDTQYF
12	TRBV29-1	TRBJ1-5	CSVGAFNQPQHF
13	TRBV2	TRBJ1-1	CASGTDSNTEAFF
13	TRBV28	TRBJ2-7	CASRSPSSYEQYF
15	TRBV19	TRBJ2-7	CASSIDTNPLRVQYF
15	TRBV14	TRBJ2-7	CASSPPRSPGSEQYF
15	TRBV7-2	TRBJ2-1	CASSFSGSYYNEQFF
12	TRBV7-8	TRBJ2-4	CASSPGGRAQYF
13	TRBV28	TRBJ1-4	CASSSPGGEKLFF
14	TRBV6-5	TRBJ2-7	CASTLSASSYEQYF
14	TRBV19	TRBJ1-6	CATGESSYNSPLHF
15	TRBV9	TRBJ1-3	CASSPRQGRGNTIYF
14	TRBV7-8	TRBJ1-1	CASSINPGQTEAFF
14	TRBV10-3	TRBJ2-7	CAISESAGSYEQYF
17	TRBV15	TRBJ2-5	CATSRDWPGQDQETQYF
18	TRBV7-2	TRBJ2-1	CASSLAFEELAGKNEQFF
12	TRBV19	TRBJ2-7	CASSGGIYEQYF
14	TRBV10-3	TRBJ2-2	CAISPAGASGELFF
12	TRBV28	TRBJ2-7	CASSYGPYEQYF
15	TRBV7-9	TRBJ2-1	CASSSLAGAYNEQFF
16	TRBV10-1	TRBJ2-5	CASSESVAGDQETQYF
17	TRBV4-2	TRBJ1-6	CASSQETVTAYNSPLHF
12	TRBV30	TRBJ2-7	CAWSREAHEQYF
16	TRBV27	TRBJ2-7	CASSFTSGQGPYEQYF
17	TRBV28	TRBJ2-1	CASSLSWTGSSYNEQFF
15	TRBV9	TRBJ2-7	CASSVGPSGDYEQYF
13	TRBV29-1	TRBJ2-5	CSVGGSGGETQYF